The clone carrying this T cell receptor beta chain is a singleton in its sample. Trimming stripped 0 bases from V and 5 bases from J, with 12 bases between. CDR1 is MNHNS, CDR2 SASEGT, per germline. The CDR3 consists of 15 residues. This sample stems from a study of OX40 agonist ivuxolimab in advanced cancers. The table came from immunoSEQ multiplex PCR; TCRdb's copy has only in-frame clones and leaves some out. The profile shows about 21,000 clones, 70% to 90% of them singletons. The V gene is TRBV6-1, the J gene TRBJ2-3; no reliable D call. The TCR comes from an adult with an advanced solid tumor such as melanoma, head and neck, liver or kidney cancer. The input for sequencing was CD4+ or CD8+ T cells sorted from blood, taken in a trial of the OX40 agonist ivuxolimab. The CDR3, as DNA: TGTGCCAGCAGTGAAGCTTGGCAAAACGGAGATACGCAGTATTTT. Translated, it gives CASSEAWQNGDTQYF.